A selection of T cell receptor beta chains follows, all from one sample in a study of blood T cell repertoires in COVID-19. The repertoire was sequenced with immunoSEQ multiplex PCR; TCRdb's copy has only in-frame clones and lacks some. The table includes 45,000 or so clones, over 80% detected once. Sample: peripheral blood. The source of these receptors is a woman older than 75 with COVID-19, enrolled during active disease. The CDR3 runs from the conserved cysteine through the conserved F or W. The D gene is left open where the match is weak. Not all rows give a size; the values are once, few, many and, for expanded clones, a class.

V gene	D gene	clone size	J gene	CDR3 protein	CDR3 DNA
TRBV19	.	.	TRBJ2-1	CASSDRRRQSSYNEQFF	TGTGCCAGTAGTGACCGCCGGAGACAGAGCTCCTACAATGAGCAGTTCTTC
TRBV4-1	.	.	TRBJ2-5	CASSHQTGAEGETQYF	TGCGCCAGCAGCCATCAGACAGGAGCCGAGGGGGAGACCCAGTACTTC
TRBV28	.	.	TRBJ2-7	CASSRRGGRYEQYF	TGTGCCAGCAGCCGGAGGGGGGGTCGTTACGAGCAGTACTTC
TRBV6-5	.	.	TRBJ2-7	CASSRDSSSYEQYF	TGTGCCAGCAGCCGGGACTCAAGCTCCTACGAGCAGTACTTC
TRBV10-3	TRBD1	once	TRBJ1-1	CAIAQTGREAFF	TGTGCCATCGCCCAGACAGGGCGGGAAGCTTTCTTT
TRBV24-1	.	.	TRBJ2-1	CATSDFGQAGGHEQFF	TGTGCCACCAGTGATTTTGGTCAAGCTGGCGGCCATGAGCAGTTCTTC
TRBV27	.	.	TRBJ2-5	CASSLSRIQETQYF	TGTGCCAGCAGTTTATCCAGGATCCAAGAGACCCAGTACTTC
TRBV15	TRBD1	.	TRBJ1-4	CATSVRGATNEKLFF	TGTGCCACCAGCGTCAGGGGGGCAACTAATGAAAAACTGTTTTTT
TRBV11-3	.	few	TRBJ2-7	CASSLGAGYEQYF	TGTGCCAGCAGCTTAGGGGCAGGCTACGAGCAGTACTTC
TRBV10-3	TRBD2	.	TRBJ2-2	CAISEWGLAGENTGELFF	TGTGCCATCAGTGAGTGGGGACTAGCGGGAGAGAACACCGGGGAGCTGTTTTTT
TRBV6-4	.	once	TRBJ1-1	CASSERWQGGTEAFF	TGTGCCAGCAGTGAAAGGTGGCAGGGTGGGACTGAAGCTTTCTTT
TRBV27	.	.	TRBJ2-2	CASSRGAGYTNTGELFF	TGTGCCAGCAGTAGGGGCGCAGGGTACACGAACACCGGGGAGCTGTTTTTT
TRBV6-5	TRBD1	.	TRBJ1-1	CASSLGDRASEAFF	TGTGCCAGCAGTCTCGGGGACAGAGCCTCTGAAGCTTTCTTT
TRBV19	.	.	TRBJ1-4	CASRPGGSNEKLFF	TGTGCCAGTCGACCGGGGGGTTCTAATGAAAAACTGTTTTTT
TRBV27	.	.	TRBJ1-6	CASRGGQAGNSPLHF	TGTGCCAGCAGGGGGGGGCAGGCGGGTAATTCACCCCTCCACTTT
TRBV14	TRBD2	.	TRBJ2-2	CASSPPGSGLAEAPGELFF	TGTGCCAGCAGCCCCCCGGGCAGTGGACTAGCGGAGGCCCCCGGGGAGCTGTTTTTT
TRBV7-2	TRBD1	.	TRBJ1-3	CASSLVGTGGSGNTIYF	TGTGCCAGCAGCTTAGTAGGGACAGGGGGCTCTGGAAACACCATATATTTT
TRBV28	.	.	TRBJ1-2	CASSPPGSYGYTF	TGTGCCAGCAGCCCCCCTGGCAGCTATGGCTACACCTTC
TRBV7-8	TRBD1	.	TRBJ1-5	CASSGYIGTDKNQPQHF	TGTGCCAGCAGCGGGTACATAGGGACAGACAAGAATCAGCCCCAGCATTTT
TRBV5-1	.	.	TRBJ2-3	CASSADRRSTDTQYF	TGCGCCAGCAGCGCCGATAGGAGAAGTACAGATACGCAGTATTTT
TRBV4-2	TRBD1	few	TRBJ2-7	CASSQARTGGFNEQYF	TGTGCCAGCAGCCAAGCCCGCACAGGGGGCTTTAACGAGCAGTACTTC
TRBV5-6	TRBD1	.	TRBJ1-1	CASRKTGGTTEAFF	TGTGCCAGCAGAAAGACAGGGGGCACCACTGAAGCTTTCTTT
TRBV2	TRBD1	.	TRBJ1-1	CASSEGLRGIEAFF	TGTGCCAGCAGTGAAGGCCTCAGGGGGATAGAAGCTTTCTTT
TRBV7-3	TRBD1	.	TRBJ1-1	CASSLTGQGGTEAFF	TGTGCCAGCAGCTTAACGGGACAGGGTGGGACTGAAGCTTTCTTT
TRBV2	.	.	TRBJ2-7	CASIGGDSEQYF	TGTGCCAGCATCGGGGGGGACAGCGAGCAGTACTTC